Listed below are T cell receptor beta chains from one sample, sequenced in a study of Ad26.COV2.S vaccination and SARS-CoV-2 variants. The assay was immunoSEQ multiplex PCR, and TCRdb's table has in-frame clones only and misses some. The sample contains 300,000 to 350,000 clones, almost 90% of which appear only once. This sample comprised peripheral blood, obtained in a trial of Ad26.COV2.S vaccine versus placebo. The receptors stem from a person aged 18-60 years who received the Ad26.COV2.S COVID-19 vaccine or a placebo. Both conserved end residues are part of each CDR3. D genes are given only for firm matches. Only part of the rows carry a size: once, few, many, or a class if the clone is expanded.

D	J	size	V	DNA	CDR3
NA	TRBJ2-5	NA	TRBV9	TGTGCCAGCAGCGTAGCGGGCGGAGAGACCCAGTACTTC	CASSVAGGETQYF
TRBD1	TRBJ1-2	NA	TRBV7-2	TGTGCCAGCAGCTTAGGGATAGGACAGGGCTATGGCTACACCTTC	CASSLGIGQGYGYTF
TRBD1	TRBJ2-7	NA	TRBV3-1/TRBV3-2	TGTGCCAGCAGCCCCGGGACAGATAGCTCCTACGAGCAGTACTTC	CASSPGTDSSYEQYF
NA	TRBJ1-3	NA	TRBV7-8	TGTGCCAGCAGACTTCGGGACTGGCGGGACACCATATATTTT	CASRLRDWRDTIYF
TRBD1	TRBJ1-2	NA	TRBV12-3/TRBV12-4	TGTGCCAGCAGTTTCGCAGGACAGGGGGTGCGCGCCTTC	CASSFAGQGVRAF
TRBD2	TRBJ2-3	NA	TRBV6-1	TGTGCCAGCAGTGCGGAGGGACTAGCGGGTTTGCGCGATACGCAGTATTTT	CASSAEGLAGLRDTQYF
NA	TRBJ1-5	NA	TRBV4-1	TGCGCCAGCAGCCATCAGGGTTGGCGCAATCAGCCCCAGCATTTT	CASSHQGWRNQPQHF
NA	TRBJ1-1	NA	TRBV7-9	TGTGCCAGCAGCCTAGGTACTGAAGCTTTCTTT	CASSLGTEAFF
NA	TRBJ1-1	NA	TRBV7-2	TGTGCCAGCAGCCCGGGACGGCTAAACACTGAAGCTTTCTTT	CASSPGRLNTEAFF
TRBD1	TRBJ1-1	NA	TRBV6-4	TGTGCCAGCAGCCCGGGACAGGGGGCGACTGAAGCTTTCTTT	CASSPGQGATEAFF
NA	TRBJ2-1	NA	TRBV28	TGTGCCAGCAGTTTATCGGAGGGGAGAAGGGAGCAGTTCTTC	CASSLSEGRREQFF
NA	TRBJ1-5	NA	TRBV12-3/TRBV12-4	TGTGCCAGCAGTCCTCTTTTCCAGCCCCAGCATTTT	CASSPLFQPQHF
TRBD1	TRBJ2-5	NA	TRBV2	TGTGCCAGCAGTGAAGGGGGACAGTTCCAAGAGACCCAGTACTTC	CASSEGGQFQETQYF
TRBD2	TRBJ2-7	NA	TRBV25-1	TGTGCCAGCAGTGAATATAGATACTCGACTAGCGGGGGTGAAGAGCAGTACTTC	CASSEYRYSTSGGEEQYF
TRBD1	TRBJ1-1	NA	TRBV18	TGTGCCAGCTCGCATGACAGGGTGAACACTGAAGCTTTCTTT	CASSHDRVNTEAFF
NA	TRBJ1-1	NA	TRBV25-1	TGTGCCAGCAGTGAATGGGCTGGGGGCGATGAAGCTTTCTTT	CASSEWAGGDEAFF
TRBD1	TRBJ1-2	NA	TRBV6-5	TGTGCCAGCCACAATCCGGGACAGATCTATGGCTACACCTTC	CASHNPGQIYGYTF
TRBD1	TRBJ2-5	NA	TRBV7-3	TGTGCCAGCAGCTTAGGACAGGGGCAAGAGACCCAGTACTTC	CASSLGQGQETQYF
NA	TRBJ2-1	NA	TRBV7-2	TGTGCCAGCAGCTTAGACAATGAGCAGTTCTTC	CASSLDNEQFF
NA	TRBJ1-2	NA	TRBV10-3	TGTGCCACTTCACAGGGCCATCCTAACTATGGCTACACCTTC	CATSQGHPNYGYTF
NA	TRBJ2-3	NA	TRBV5-1	TGCGCCAGCAGCTTGCGCCACCAGGGATATTCTAGCACAGATACGCAGTATTTT	CASSLRHQGYSSTDTQYF
NA	TRBJ2-1	NA	TRBV4-3	TGCGCCAGCAGCCAAGAAGGACACAATGAGCAGTTCTTC	CASSQEGHNEQFF
TRBD1	TRBJ1-2	NA	TRBV6-5	TGTGCCAGCAGTTACGGGACAGGGGGCATTGGCTACACCTTC	CASSYGTGGIGYTF
NA	TRBJ1-6	NA	TRBV28	TGTGCCAGCAGCAAGCGTAATTCACCCCTCCACTTT	CASSKRNSPLHF
TRBD2	TRBJ2-2	NA	TRBV27	TGTGCCAGCAGTCCTAGCGGGCTGGCTACCGGGGAGCTGTTTTTT	CASSPSGLATGELFF
NA	TRBJ2-3	once	TRBV6-4	TGTGCCAGCAGTGACTCTGCGGCAGATACGCAGTATTTT	CASSDSAADTQYF
NA	TRBJ2-1	NA	TRBV21-1	TGTGCCAGCAGCAAAGGACTAGCGGGAGGGGTTCGGAATGAGCAGTTCTTC	CASSKGLAGGVRNEQFF
NA	TRBJ1-1	NA	TRBV6-5	TGTGCCAGCAGCCTGAGCTATGATGGGAACACTGAAGCTTTCTTT	CASSLSYDGNTEAFF
NA	TRBJ1-1	NA	TRBV27	TGTGCCAGCAGTTTCAAGGAGGGCATCAGGGCCTGGAACACTGAAGCTTTCTTT	CASSFKEGIRAWNTEAFF
NA	TRBJ2-2	NA	TRBV14	TGTGCCAGCTCATACAGGAGGAACACCGGGGAGCTGTTTTTT	CASSYRRNTGELFF
NA	TRBJ1-2	NA	TRBV27	TGTGCCAGCAGTTTCCAGGGAGCTAACTATGGCTACACCTTC	CASSFQGANYGYTF
NA	TRBJ2-2	NA	TRBV5-1	TGCGCCAGCAGCACGGGGACTACCGGGGAGCTGTTTTTT	CASSTGTTGELFF
NA	TRBJ2-3	NA	TRBV15	TGTGCCACCAGCAGAAATGGGATCCCCACAGATACGCAGTATTTT	CATSRNGIPTDTQYF
NA	TRBJ2-1	NA	TRBV11-2	TGTGCCAGCAGCTTTGCGGACAATGAGCAGTTCTTC	CASSFADNEQFF
TRBD1	TRBJ1-1	NA	TRBV6-5	TGTGCCAGCAGCCAACAGGGGAAAGCTTTCTTT	CASSQQGKAFF
NA	TRBJ1-5	NA	TRBV19	TGTGCCAGTAGTATAAGTTCGGGGGGGCGAAAGGCCCAGCCCCAGCATTTT	CASSISSGGRKAQPQHF
TRBD2	TRBJ2-3	NA	TRBV5-1	TGCGCCAGCAGCCGAAAAGATTTAGCGGGAGGGGGTCTAGATACGCAGTATTTT	CASSRKDLAGGGLDTQYF
NA	TRBJ2-3	NA	TRBV7-9	TGTGCCAGCAGCCCAGTTTCAGATACGCAGTATTTT	CASSPVSDTQYF
NA	TRBJ1-2	NA	TRBV5-5	TGTGCCAGCAGCCGAGGGCCCAGGATGGTTTCGGGGTATGGCTACACCTTC	CASSRGPRMVSGYGYTF
NA	TRBJ1-1	few	TRBV11-3	TGTGCCAGCAGCTTAGGCGGGACGAACACTGAAGCTTTCTTT	CASSLGGTNTEAFF
NA	TRBJ2-2	NA	TRBV20-1	TGCAGTGCTAGTACCGACAGTAAGAACACCGGGGAGCTGTTTTTT	CSASTDSKNTGELFF
NA	TRBJ1-2	NA	TRBV11-2	TGTGCCAGCAGCCCCTTAATCTTGTACGGCTACACCTTC	CASSPLILYGYTF
NA	TRBJ1-3	few	TRBV7-9	TGTGCCAGCGAGGAGGGGAGCTCTGGAAACACCATATATTTT	CASEEGSSGNTIYF
NA	TRBJ1-1	NA	TRBV29-1	TGCAGCGGCCTGGGGGACACTGAAGCTTTCTTT	CSGLGDTEAFF
NA	TRBJ1-3	NA	TRBV5-4	TGTGCCAGCAGCCTTTCCCTCTCAGGGTCTGGAAACACCATATATTTT	CASSLSLSGSGNTIYF
NA	TRBJ1-2	NA	TRBV7-2	TGTGCCAGCAGCTTAGACGGTGGGACCAACTATGGCTACACCTTC	CASSLDGGTNYGYTF
NA	TRBJ2-2	few	TRBV5-1	TGCGCCAGCACGGGGGCGACAGGTGACACCGGGGAGCTGTTTTTT	CASTGATGDTGELFF
NA	TRBJ1-1	NA	TRBV29-1	TGCAGCGCCGGGGACAAAGGGACTGAAGCTTTCTTT	CSAGDKGTEAFF